One and the same sample provided the 25 T cell receptor beta chains below, sequenced in a study of shared clonotypes between healthy human individuals. Sequenced by immunoSEQ multiplex PCR; TCRdb stores in-frame clones only, minus some. The sample has about 2.3 million clones; approximately 95% are singletons. The sequencing sample was made of naive CD4+ T cells from PBMCs. As to subset: CD45RA+ positively selected. Every receptor here comes from a man between 18 and 35 years old in good health. Some clones in this sample may be carry-over from other donors' samples.

V and J are TRBV27 and TRBJ2-7; 8 bases align to TRBD1. Germline CDR1 is MNHEY and CDR2 is SMNVEV (reference sequence). The CDR3 has 18 amino acids. With V trimmed by 4 bases and J by 4 bases, 18 bases remained unmatched. CDR3 protein: CASSSPKRRGQGVYEQYF. Written as DNA, the CDR3 is TGTGCCAGCAGTTCACCAAAACGGCGCGGACAGGGTGTTTACGAGCAGTACTTC.

The chain has TRBV18 and TRBJ2-2; weak D call: TRBD2 (5 bases). The CDR3 covers 18 residues. Looked up from germline, CDR1 is KGHSH and CDR2 is LQKENI. Trimming left V 2 bases short and J 2 bases short, with 18 bases between. Written as DNA, the CDR3 is TGTGCCAGCTCACCATTAAGGTTTGCGACTACAAACACCGGGGAGCTGTTTTTT. Residues: CASSPLRFATTNTGELFF.

This rearrangement joins TRBV7-9 to TRBJ1-4, with D hard to call. Germline V gives CDR1 SEHNR, CDR2 FQNEAQ (reference sequence). The V end was cut by 2 bases, the J end by 5 bases, with 12 bases between. The CDR3 has 15 amino acids. The DNA of the CDR3 is TGTGCCAGCAGCTTATCACTAGAGCAGAATGAAAAACTGTTTTTT. Residues: CASSLSLEQNEKLFF. Full variable domain (missing parts from reference TRBV7-9 and TRBJ1-4): DTGVSQNPRHKITKRGQNVTFRCDPISEHNRLYWYRQTLGQGPEFLTYFQNEAQLEKSRLLSDRFSAERPKGSFSTLEIQRTEQGDSAMYLCASSLSLEQNEKLFFGSGTQLSVL.

This clone was counted only a few times. Other DNA sequences in the same sample also yield this CDR3. This sequence joins TRBV30 and TRBJ1-1; D may be TRBD1 (6 bases). CDR1 and CDR2 from the germline V gene are GTSNPN and SVGIG (reference sequence). The CDR3 totals 13 residues. V lost 0 bases to trimming and J lost 4 bases, with 9 bases between them. CDR3 sequence reads: CAWSVVGGTEAFF. In nucleotides, the CDR3 is TGTGCCTGGAGTGTCGTAGGGGGCACTGAAGCTTTCTTT.

In nucleotides, the CDR3 is TGTGCCAGCTCACCACAGGACGGCCAAGAGACCCAGTACTTC. As protein: CASSPQDGQETQYF. The V call is TRBV18, the J call TRBJ2-5, with D unresolved. Germline CDR1 is KGHSH and CDR2 is LQKENI. Trimming shortened V by 1 base and J by 1 base, and 7 bases separated the two germline ends. The CDR3 has 14 amino acids.

The CDR3 DNA is TGCGCCAGCAGCTTTGGACAGGGGGCGCAGGTATGGGACGAGCAGTACTTC. Amino acids: CASSFGQGAQVWDEQYF. The rearrangement links TRBV5-1 to TRBJ2-7, with TRBD1 identical over 11 bases. V trimming: 2 bases; J trimming: 5 bases; junction bases outside the gene matches: 12. Looked up from germline, CDR1 is SGHRS and CDR2 is YFSETQ. This CDR3 contains 17 residues.

The chain couples TRBV5-4 to TRBJ1-1; 8 bases line up with TRBD1. After removal of 3 bases from V and 0 bases from J, the junction contained 4 bases not matched to a gene. Germline CDR1 and CDR2: SGHNT and YYREEE (reference sequence). The CDR3 covers 15 residues. CDR3 DNA: TGTGCCAGCAGCTCGGGACAGGACATGAACACTGAAGCTTTCTTT. It translates to CASSSGQDMNTEAFF.

V and J are TRBV6-5 and TRBJ2-7; 9 bases line up with TRBD1. Trimming at V came to 2 bases and at J to 3 bases, leaving 2 bases not matched to a gene. The CDR3 contains 14 residues. The germline CDR1 and CDR2 sequences are MNHEY and SVGAGI. The CDR3 sequence is CASSYVGQGYEQYF. For the CDR3, the DNA is TGTGCCAGCAGTTACGTGGGACAGGGCTACGAGCAGTACTTC.

This rearrangement joins TRBV4-1 to TRBJ2-2, with 12 bases fitting TRBD2. Germline V gene sequence: CDR1 MGHRA, CDR2 YSYEKL. The CDR3 is 17 amino acids. After removal of 4 bases from V and 6 bases from J, the junction contained 9 bases not matched to a gene. CDR3 sequence (DNA): TGCGCCAGCAGCCCACCTCGACTAGCGGGAGTTGCCGGGGAGCTGTTTTTT. Protein sequence: CASSPPRLAGVAGELFF.

The genes are TRBV6-5 and TRBJ2-7; 11 nucleotides agree with TRBD1. This CDR3 contains 14 residues. Germline V lookup: CDR1 MNHEY, CDR2 SVGAGI. V was pared by 4 bases and J by 7 bases, with 6 bases of the junction left unmatched. CDR3 DNA sequence: TGTGCCAGCAGTTCCCCGGGACAGGGGGTAGAGCAGTACTTC. It specifies CASSSPGQGVEQYF.

The rearrangement uses TRBV27 and TRBJ1-5, with 9 positions matching TRBD1. With V trimmed by 8 bases and J by 3 bases, 5 bases remained unmatched. Germline CDR1 MNHEY, CDR2 SMNVEV (reference sequence). This CDR3 has 14 amino acids. Written as DNA, the CDR3 is TGTGCCAGCTCCGGGACAGGGTACAATCAGCCCCAGCATTTT. This encodes CASSGTGYNQPQHF.

The rearrangement joins TRBV11-2 to TRBJ2-1, with TRBD2 matching over 10 bases. V lost 5 bases, J lost 4 bases, and 8 bases stayed unmatched. CDR3 length equals 16 residues. CDR1 is SGHAT, CDR2 FQNNGV, per germline. The CDR3 sequence: CASSPISSGGYNEQFF. The CDR3 DNA reads as TGTGCCAGCAGCCCCATAAGTAGCGGGGGGTACAATGAGCAGTTCTTC.

Worth noting for this clone: Mismatch with germline at one junction end may stem from a read error. This chain uses TRBV7-9 with TRBJ2-7; 7 bases fit TRBD2. The CDR3 covers 15 residues. Per germline, CDR1 SEHNR and CDR2 FQNEAQ (reference sequence). The chain's CDR3 is CASSTQRGPSHEQYF. Here the CDR3 DNA reads TGTGCCAGCAGCACCCAGCGGGGACCCTCCCACGAGCAGTACTTC.

The chain is built from TRBV9 and TRBJ2-7; possible D gene TRBD2, 6 bases. Trimming took 6 bases from V and 3 from J, leaving 13 bases between them. Per germline, CDR1 SGDLS and CDR2 YYNGEE. This CDR3 is 13 amino acids long. The CDR3 DNA reads as TGTGCCAGCACCCTTGGACTACACTACGAGCAGTACTTC. Amino acid sequence: CASTLGLHYEQYF.

The CDR3 loop reads CASSLQPNLNTEAFF. DNA for the CDR3: TGTGCCAGCAGTTTGCAGCCCAATCTGAACACTGAAGCTTTCTTT. The chain recombines TRBV28 with TRBJ1-1, with D uncertain. Per the germline V gene, CDR1 is MDHEN and CDR2 is SYDVKM. The germline V and J ends were trimmed by 3 bases and 0 bases, with 11 bases remaining between them. CDR3 length: 15 residues.

The chain joins TRBV7-8 to TRBJ2-2; D possibly corresponds to TRBD1 (6 bases). The CDR3 totals 16 residues. Looked up from germline, CDR1 is SGHVS and CDR2 is FQNEAQ. V lost 5 bases and J lost 6, with 19 bases in between. Written as DNA, the CDR3 is TGTGCCAGCAGCCGACGGATGGGGACACCCCCCGGGGAGCTGTTTTTT. This gives the protein CASSRRMGTPPGELFF. The whole variable domain, remainder taken from reference TRBV7-8 and TRBJ2-2, is GAGVSQSPRYKVAKRGQDVALRCDPISGHVSLFWYQQALGQGPEFLTYFQNEAQLDKSGLPSDRFFAERPEGSVSTLKIQRTQQEDSAVYLCASSRRMGTPPGELFFGEGSRLTVL.

The chain joins TRBV4-3 to TRBJ2-7; possible D gene TRBD2, 6 bases. The CDR3 is made up of 19 amino acids. Per germline, CDR1 LGHNA and CDR2 YSLEER. The V gene lost 3 bases and the J gene lost 0 bases, with 24 bases spanning the gap. CDR3 nucleotide sequence: TGCGCCAGCAGCCACCGCTCGCCCCGGGACTCTTTAGTCTCCTACGAGCAGTACTTC. Translated, it gives CASSHRSPRDSLVSYEQYF.

In DNA form, the CDR3 reads TGTGCCAGCACCAGACAGGGATTAGAGACCCAGTACTTC. This sequence encodes CASTRQGLETQYF. The V gene is TRBV6-5, the J gene TRBJ2-5, with 7 positions matching TRBD1. Trimming removed 7 bases from V and 4 bases from J; junction bases left unmatched: 6. This CDR3 comprises 13 residues. Germline V gene lookup returns CDR1 MNHEY and CDR2 SVGAGI.

The chain carries TRBV25-1 and TRBJ2-3; TRBD1 matches at 7 bases. Germline-derived CDR1 and CDR2 are MGHDK and SYGVNS. This CDR3 contains 15 residues. V lost 6 bases to trimming and J lost 5 bases; unmatched junction nucleotides: 11. The CDR3 DNA sequence: TGTGCCAGCAGACCCCCCCAAGACAGGGAAGATACGCAGTATTTT. Translation gives CASRPPQDREDTQYF.

V and J are TRBV4-2 and TRBJ2-1; 9 nucleotides align to TRBD1. Germline loops: CDR1 LGHNA, CDR2 YNFKEQ. The CDR3 covers 19 residues. V trimming: 3 bases; J trimming: 5 bases; junction bases outside the gene matches: 17. The DNA of the CDR3 is TGTGCCAGCAGCCATAAACAGGGGGCGCTTACAATGCGCGACAATGAGCAGTTCTTC. It yields the protein CASSHKQGALTMRDNEQFF.

The chain uses TRBV14 and TRBJ2-3, with 14 bases matching TRBD2. V gave up 4 bases and J gave up 3 bases; unmatched junction bases: 6. In germline, CDR1 is SGHDN, CDR2 FVKESK. The CDR3 is 17 residues long. The CDR3 is CASSPGTSGRGTDTQYF. The CDR3 coding sequence is TGTGCCAGCAGCCCCGGGACTAGCGGGAGAGGAACAGATACGCAGTATTTT.

This chain uses TRBV4-1 with TRBJ1-3, with TRBD1 matching 11 bases. V dropped 1 base and J dropped 1; count of bases not matched to a gene: 9. This CDR3 contains 19 residues. CDR1 and CDR2 (germline): MGHRA, YSYEKL. CDR3 coding DNA: TGCGCCAGCAGCCAAGGAGGGACAGGGGGGCCCGTTTCTGGAAACACCATATATTTT. Translated, it gives CASSQGGTGGPVSGNTIYF.

V gene TRBV6-1 combines with J gene TRBJ2-6, with D perhaps being TRBD1 or TRBD2 (5 bases each). V was shortened by 11 bases and J by 0 bases, with 14 bases between the two germline ends. The CDR3 spans 15 residues. Germline V gene data show CDR1 as MNHNS and CDR2 as SASEGT. In nucleotides, the CDR3 is TGTGCCGGAAACCGGGGCCTCTCTGGGGCCAACGTCCTGACTTTC. This encodes CAGNRGLSGANVLTF.

This clone has only a few counts. V and J are TRBV2 and TRBJ1-2, with D perhaps matching TRBD1 (5 bases). The germline gives CDR1 SNHLY, CDR2 FYNNEI. V lost 4 bases and J 7 bases, leaving 13 bases between the germline ends. This CDR3 spans 13 amino acids. CDR3 loop: CASSGEQESGYTF. The CDR3 coding sequence is TGTGCCAGCAGTGGAGAACAGGAGAGTGGCTACACCTTC.

The chain employs TRBV14 and TRBJ2-1; TRBD1 matches at 7 bases. This CDR3 is built from 15 residues. The germline gives CDR1 SGHDN, CDR2 FVKESK. The V gene end was trimmed by 4 bases and the J gene end by 2 bases; junction bases not matched to a gene: 5. This chain's CDR3 is CASSRDSRAYNEQFF. The CDR3 DNA follows: TGTGCCAGCAGCCGGGACAGCCGGGCCTACAATGAGCAGTTCTTC.